This T cell receptor beta chain was recovered during a study of blood T cell repertoires in COVID-19. Overall study context: Sites across the United States, Italy and Spain contributed samples from acute and convalescent COVID-19. Sources were T cells, B-cell-depleted T cells, or PBMCs; the material itself was cDNA or gDNA.

In the authors' methods: Reference gene primers were amplified, and this amplification served to estimate nucleated cell counts. Profiled with immunoSEQ multiplex PCR; TCRdb holds only in-frame clones, not every one. The DNA was the basis for D and trimming; V, J and clone size are from that table. The sample lists approximately 250,000 clones; under 95% were seen once. The study recruited exposed participants who had met a COVID-19 case within 2 weeks before entry. J gave up 0 bases and V 2 bases, and 5 bases lay outside the gene matches. The CDR3 length is 16 residues. The genes are TRBV5-3 and TRBJ2-3, with 8 positions matching TRBD2. TRBV5-3 is assigned to the ORF class and has an uncertain function. This TCR was sampled from a man aged 35 to 55 who had been exposed to COVID-19. The sequenced sample consisted of PBMCs or T cells enriched from blood (not recorded which). Here the CDR3 DNA reads TGTGCCAGAAGCTTAGTAGGACTAGCTAGCACAGATACGCAGTATTTT. It encodes CARSLVGLASTDTQYF.